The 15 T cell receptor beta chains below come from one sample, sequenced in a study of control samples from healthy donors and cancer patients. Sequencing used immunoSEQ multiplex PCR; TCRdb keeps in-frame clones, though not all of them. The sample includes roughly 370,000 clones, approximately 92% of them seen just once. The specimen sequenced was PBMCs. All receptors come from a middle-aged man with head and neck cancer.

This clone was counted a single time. In DNA form, the CDR3 reads TGTGCCACCAGTGACCCGGACAGGGGGCTCGAAGAGACCCAGTACTTC. This gives the protein CATSDPDRGLEETQYF. V is TRBV24-1 and J is TRBJ2-5, with TRBD1 matching 11 bases. The trim removed 4 bases at V and 3 bases at J, leaving 6 bases unmatched. Germline CDR1 is KGHDR and CDR2 is SFDVKD. The CDR3 sequence is 16 residues long.

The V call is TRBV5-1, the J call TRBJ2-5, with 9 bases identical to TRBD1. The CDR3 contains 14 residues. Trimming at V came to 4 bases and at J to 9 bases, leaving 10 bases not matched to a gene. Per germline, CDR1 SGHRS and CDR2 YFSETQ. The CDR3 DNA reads TGCGCCAGCAGCCCGGGACAGGGATCCGGGGCCCAGTACTTC. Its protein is CASSPGQGSGAQYF.

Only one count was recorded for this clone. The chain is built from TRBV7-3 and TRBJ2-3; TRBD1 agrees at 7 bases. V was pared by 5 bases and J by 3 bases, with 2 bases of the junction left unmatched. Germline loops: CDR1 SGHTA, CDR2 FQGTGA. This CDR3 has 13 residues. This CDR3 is CASSPQGTDTQYF. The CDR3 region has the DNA TGTGCCAGCAGCCCACAGGGGACAGATACGCAGTATTTT.

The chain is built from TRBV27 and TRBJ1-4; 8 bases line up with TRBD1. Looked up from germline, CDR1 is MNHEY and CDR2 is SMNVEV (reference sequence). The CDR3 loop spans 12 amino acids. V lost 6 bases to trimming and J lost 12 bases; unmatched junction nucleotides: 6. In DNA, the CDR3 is TGTGCCAGCAGCCGAGACAGGGGTGAACTGTTTTTT. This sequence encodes CASSRDRGELFF.

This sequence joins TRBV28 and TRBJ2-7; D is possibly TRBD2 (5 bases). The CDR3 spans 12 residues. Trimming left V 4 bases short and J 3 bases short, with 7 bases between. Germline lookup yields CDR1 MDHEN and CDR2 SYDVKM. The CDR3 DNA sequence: TGTGCCAGCAGTTCGCGGGTCTACGAGCAGTACTTC. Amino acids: CASSSRVYEQYF.

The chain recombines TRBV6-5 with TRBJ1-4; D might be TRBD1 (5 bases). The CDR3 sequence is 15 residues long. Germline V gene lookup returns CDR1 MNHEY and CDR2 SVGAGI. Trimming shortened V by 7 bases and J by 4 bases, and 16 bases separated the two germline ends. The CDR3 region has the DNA TGTGCCAGCACTAGAGAACGGCAGGGTAATGAAAAACTGTTTTTT. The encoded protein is CASTRERQGNEKLFF.

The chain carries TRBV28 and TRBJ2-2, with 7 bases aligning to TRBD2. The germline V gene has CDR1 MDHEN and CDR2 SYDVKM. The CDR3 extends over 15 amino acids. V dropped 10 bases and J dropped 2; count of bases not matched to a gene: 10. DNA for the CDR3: TGTGCCATCGCCTCGGGGGGTACAAACACCGGGGAGCTGTTTTTT. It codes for CAIASGGTNTGELFF.

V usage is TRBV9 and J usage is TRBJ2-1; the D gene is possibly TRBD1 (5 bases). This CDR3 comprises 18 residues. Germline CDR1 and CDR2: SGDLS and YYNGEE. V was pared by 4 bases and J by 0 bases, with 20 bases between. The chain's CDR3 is CASSFLGATPSSYNEQFF. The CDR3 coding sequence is TGTGCCAGCAGCTTCCTTGGGGCTACTCCTAGCTCCTACAATGAGCAGTTCTTC.

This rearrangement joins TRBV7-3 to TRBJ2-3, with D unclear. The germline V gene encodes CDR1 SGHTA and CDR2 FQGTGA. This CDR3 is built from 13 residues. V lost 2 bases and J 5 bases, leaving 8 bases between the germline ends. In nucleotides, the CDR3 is TGTGCCAGCAGCTTACAGGTGTTAGATACGCAGTATTTT. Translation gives CASSLQVLDTQYF. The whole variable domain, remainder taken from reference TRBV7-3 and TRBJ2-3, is GAGVSQTPSNKVTEKGKYVELRCDPISGHTALYWYRQSLGQGPEFLIYFQGTGAADDSGLPNDRFFAVRPEGSVSTLKIQRTERGDSAVYLCASSLQVLDTQYFGPGTRLTVL.

In DNA, the CDR3 is TGTGCCAGCTCACCCTCGCGGGAGAGGGCCTACGAGCAGTACTTC. Its translation is CASSPSRERAYEQYF. The chain joins TRBV18 to TRBJ2-7; the match to TRBD2 covers 7 bases. The CDR3 consists of 15 residues. The V gene's germline CDR1 is KGHSH and CDR2 LQKENI. V gave up 3 bases and J gave up 2 bases; unmatched junction bases: 7.

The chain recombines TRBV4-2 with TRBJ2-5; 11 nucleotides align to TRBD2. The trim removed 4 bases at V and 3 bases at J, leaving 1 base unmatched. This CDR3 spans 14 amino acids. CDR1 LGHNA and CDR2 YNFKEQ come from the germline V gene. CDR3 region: CASSPSGGKETQYF. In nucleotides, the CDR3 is TGTGCCAGCAGCCCTAGCGGGGGGAAAGAGACCCAGTACTTC.

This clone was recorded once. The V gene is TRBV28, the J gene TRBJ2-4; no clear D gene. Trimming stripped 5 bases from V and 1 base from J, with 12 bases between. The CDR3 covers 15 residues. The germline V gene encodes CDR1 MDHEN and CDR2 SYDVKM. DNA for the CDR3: TGTGCCAGCAGTGATCCAGGACCGGCCAAAAACATTCAGTACTTC. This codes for CASSDPGPAKNIQYF.

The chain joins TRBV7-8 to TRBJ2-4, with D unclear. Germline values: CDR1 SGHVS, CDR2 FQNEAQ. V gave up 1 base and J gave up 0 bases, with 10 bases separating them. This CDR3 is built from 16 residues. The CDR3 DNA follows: TGTGCCAGCAGCTTAGTTGACTTGAGAGCCAAAAACATTCAGTACTTC. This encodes CASSLVDLRAKNIQYF.

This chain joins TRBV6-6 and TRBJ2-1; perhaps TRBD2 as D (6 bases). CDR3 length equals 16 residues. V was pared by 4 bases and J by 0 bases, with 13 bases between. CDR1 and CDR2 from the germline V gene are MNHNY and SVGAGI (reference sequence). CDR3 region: CASSSTDGGSYNEQFF. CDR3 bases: TGTGCCAGCAGTTCCACGGACGGGGGCTCCTACAATGAGCAGTTCTTC.

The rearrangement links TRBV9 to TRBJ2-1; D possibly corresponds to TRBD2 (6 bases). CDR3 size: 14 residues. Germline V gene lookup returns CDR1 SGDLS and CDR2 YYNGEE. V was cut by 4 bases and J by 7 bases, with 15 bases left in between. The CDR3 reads CASSPGTFLNEQFF. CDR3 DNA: TGTGCCAGCAGCCCAGGGACTTTCTTAAATGAGCAGTTCTTC. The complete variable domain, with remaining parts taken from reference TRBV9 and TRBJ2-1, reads DSGVTQTPKHLITATGQRVTLRCSPRSGDLSVYWYQQSLDQGLQFLIQYYNGEERAKGNILERFSAQQFPDLHSELNLSSLELGDSALYFCASSPGTFLNEQFFGPGTRLTVL.